The sequence of this T cell receptor beta chain was determined in a study of T cell repertoires in cytomegalovirus infection. TCRdb called the reads again in MiXCR, with one record for every CDR3 protein. The sample holds some 320,000 distinct CDR3 sequences, more than 8% seen once. Trimming cost V 9 bases and J 2 bases, with 13 bases left between them. The CDR3 runs 14 residues. Sample: PBMCs. This chain connects TRBV12-3 or TRBV12-4 to TRBJ2-2; tentatively, D is TRBD1 (6 bases). This sequence originates from a human donor in good health (CMV status not recorded). Some clones in this sample may be carry-over from other donors' samples. CDR3 bases: TGTGCCAGTGGCTACAGGGAAAACACCGGGGAGCTGTTTTTT. Protein sequence: CASGYRENTGELFF.